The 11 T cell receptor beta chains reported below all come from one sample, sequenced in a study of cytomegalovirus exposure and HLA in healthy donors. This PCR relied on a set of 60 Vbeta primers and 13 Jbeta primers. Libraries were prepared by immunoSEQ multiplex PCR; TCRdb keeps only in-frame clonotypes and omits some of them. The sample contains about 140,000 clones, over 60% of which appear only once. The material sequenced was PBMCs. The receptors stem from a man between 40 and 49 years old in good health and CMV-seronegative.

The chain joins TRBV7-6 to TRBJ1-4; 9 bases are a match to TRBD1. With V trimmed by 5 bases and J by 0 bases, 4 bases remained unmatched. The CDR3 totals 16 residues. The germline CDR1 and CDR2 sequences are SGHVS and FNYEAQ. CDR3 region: CASSRGTGSTNEKLFF. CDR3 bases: TGTGCCAGCAGCCGCGGGACAGGGTCAACTAATGAAAAACTGTTTTTT.

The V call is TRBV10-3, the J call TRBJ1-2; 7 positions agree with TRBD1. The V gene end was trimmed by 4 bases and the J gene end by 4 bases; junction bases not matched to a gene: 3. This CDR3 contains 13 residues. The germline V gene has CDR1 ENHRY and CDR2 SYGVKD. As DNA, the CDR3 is TGTGCCATCAGTGGACAGGGTCCCTATGGCTACACCTTC. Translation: CAISGQGPYGYTF.

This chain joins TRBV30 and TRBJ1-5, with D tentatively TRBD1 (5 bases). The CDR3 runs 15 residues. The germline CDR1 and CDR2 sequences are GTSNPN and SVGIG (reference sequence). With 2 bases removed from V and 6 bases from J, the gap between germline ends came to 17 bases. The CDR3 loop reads CAWSPPPPGVQPQHF. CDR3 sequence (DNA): TGTGCCTGGAGTCCCCCACCCCCGGGGGTTCAGCCCCAGCATTTT. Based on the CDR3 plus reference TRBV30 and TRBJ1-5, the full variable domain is SQTIHQWPATLVQPVGSPLSLECTVEGTSNPNLYWYRQAAGRGLQLLFYSVGIGQISSEVPQNLSASRPQDRQFILSSKKLLLSDSGFYLCAWSPPPPGVQPQHFGDGTRLSIL.

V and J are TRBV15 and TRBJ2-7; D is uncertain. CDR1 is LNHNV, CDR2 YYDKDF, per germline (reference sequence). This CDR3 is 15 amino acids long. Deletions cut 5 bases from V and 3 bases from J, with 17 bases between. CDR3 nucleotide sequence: TGTGCCACCAGCCGAACCACCGGGTCCGACTACGAGCAGTACTTC. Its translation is CATSRTTGSDYEQYF.

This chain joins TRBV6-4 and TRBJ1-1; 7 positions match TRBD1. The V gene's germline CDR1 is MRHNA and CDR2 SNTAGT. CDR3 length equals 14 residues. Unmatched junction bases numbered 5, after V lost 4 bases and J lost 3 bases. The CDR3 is CASSGDRVDTEAFF. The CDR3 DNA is TGTGCCAGCAGTGGTGACAGGGTCGACACTGAAGCTTTCTTT.

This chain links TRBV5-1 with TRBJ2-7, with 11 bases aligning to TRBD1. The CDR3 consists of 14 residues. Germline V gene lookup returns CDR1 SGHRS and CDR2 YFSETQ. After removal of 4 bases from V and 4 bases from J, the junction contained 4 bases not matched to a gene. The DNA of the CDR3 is TGCGCCAGCAGCCAGGGACAGGGGGTATACGAGCAGTACTTC. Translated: CASSQGQGVYEQYF.

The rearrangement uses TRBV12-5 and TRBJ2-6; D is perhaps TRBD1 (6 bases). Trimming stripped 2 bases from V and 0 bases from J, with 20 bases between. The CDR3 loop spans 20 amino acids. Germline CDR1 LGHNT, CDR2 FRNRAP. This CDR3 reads CASGLPPQQGLYSGANVLTF. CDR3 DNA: TGTGCTAGTGGTTTGCCCCCCCAACAGGGCCTATACTCTGGGGCCAACGTCCTGACTTTC.

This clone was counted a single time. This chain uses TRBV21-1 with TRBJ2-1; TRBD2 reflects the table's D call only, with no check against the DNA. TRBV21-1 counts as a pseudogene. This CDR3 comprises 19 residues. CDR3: CASPKGLAGAAGRYNEQFF. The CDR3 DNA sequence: TGTGCCAGCCCCAAGGGACTAGCGGGGGCCGCTGGGCGATACAATGAGCAGTTCTTC.

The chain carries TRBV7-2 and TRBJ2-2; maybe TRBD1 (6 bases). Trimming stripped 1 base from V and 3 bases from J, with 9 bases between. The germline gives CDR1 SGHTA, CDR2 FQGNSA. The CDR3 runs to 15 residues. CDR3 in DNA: TGTGCCAGCAGCTTAGGGGGGCTCTACACCGGGGAGCTGTTTTTT. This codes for CASSLGGLYTGELFF.

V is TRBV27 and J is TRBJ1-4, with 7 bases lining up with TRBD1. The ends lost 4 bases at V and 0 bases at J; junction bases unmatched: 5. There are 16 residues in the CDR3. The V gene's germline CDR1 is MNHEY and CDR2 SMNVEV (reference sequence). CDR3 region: CASSSTGSATNEKLFF. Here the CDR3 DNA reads TGTGCCAGCAGTTCGACAGGGAGTGCAACTAATGAAAAACTGTTTTTT. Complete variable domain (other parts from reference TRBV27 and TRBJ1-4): EAQVTQNPRYLITVTGKKLTVTCSQNMNHEYMSWYRQDPGLGLRQIYYSMNVEVTDKGDVPEGYKVSRKEKRNFPLILESPSPNQTSLYFCASSSTGSATNEKLFFGSGTQLSVL.

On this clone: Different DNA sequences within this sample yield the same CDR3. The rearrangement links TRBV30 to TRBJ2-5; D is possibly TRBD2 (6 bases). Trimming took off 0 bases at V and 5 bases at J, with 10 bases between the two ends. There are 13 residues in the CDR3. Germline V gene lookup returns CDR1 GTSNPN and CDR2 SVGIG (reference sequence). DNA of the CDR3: TGTGCCTGGAGTGTTGGTGGGGGGGAGACCCAGTACTTC. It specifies CAWSVGGGETQYF.